This T cell receptor beta chain was captured in a study of blood T cells in healthy people across ages. For the second PCR, which ran for about 7 to 11 cycles, a sample-barcoded 5' primer and a J-beta primer mix were used. Sequencing yielded, for each sample, at least 3 million paired-end reads carrying CDR3. TCRdb itself ran the 5' RACE reads through MiXCR, one entry per CDR3 protein. The sample holds approximately 900,000 distinct CDR3 sequences, around 48% seen once. On this clonotype: No antigen is known for it.

Findings and limits, study-wide: In these data, TCR beta diversity tracked strongly with naive T cell percentage. The long-lived group displayed more naive CD4+ cells, plus higher diversity, than the aged donors did.

The V gene lost 0 bases and the J gene lost 3 bases, with 9 bases spanning the gap. Germline CDR1 is SGHRS and CDR2 is YFSETQ. The CDR3 extends over 14 amino acids. The sample consisted of blood. This sequence joins TRBV5-1 and TRBJ1-2; D perhaps matches TRBD1 (5 bases). The clonotype comes from a man younger than 40 in good health. The CDR3: CASSLGGDYYGYTF. In nucleotides, the CDR3 is TGCGCCAGCAGCTTGGGAGGGGATTACTATGGCTACACCTTC.